The 19 T cell receptor beta chains below were found in one sample sequenced in a study of T cells after yellow fever vaccination. Using its own MiXCR run on the 5' RACE reads, TCRdb lists one record per CDR3 protein. The sample records 200,000 to 300,000 distinct CDR3 sequences, about 7.1% being singletons. Sample: CD4+ T cells sorted from PBMCs, taken 15 days after the yellow fever booster vaccination. The receptors stem from a man younger than 40 who received the YFV17D yellow fever vaccine.

CDR3 in DNA: TGTGCCAGCACCCCTGGACCCCCCCCTAACTATGGCTACACCTTC. Translation: CASTPGPPPNYGYTF. The chain joins TRBV12-3 or TRBV12-4 to TRBJ1-2, with D hard to call. This CDR3 comprises 15 residues. The ends were cut back, 7 bases at V and 0 bases at J, with 15 bases in the middle.

V is TRBV20-1 and J is TRBJ2-2, with 7 bases that match TRBD1. V lost 4 bases and J lost 4; bases outside the gene matches: 3. The length of the CDR3 is 13 residues. In germline, CDR1 is DFQATT, CDR2 SNEGSKA (reference sequence). The CDR3 reads CSANRQGTGELFF. The CDR3 nucleotides read TGCAGTGCTAACCGACAGGGCACCGGGGAGCTGTTTTTT.

In this sample, this clonotype turned up a few times. J is TRBJ2-1 and V is TRBV3-1; D may be TRBD2 (6 bases). This CDR3 contains 14 residues. Germline V gene lookup returns CDR1 LGHDT and CDR2 YNNKEL (reference sequence). Trimming left V 2 bases short and J 4 bases short, with 9 bases between. CDR3: CASSQNSGYNEQFF. In nucleotides, the CDR3 is TGTGCCAGCAGCCAAAATAGCGGATACAATGAGCAGTTCTTC.

This clonotype occurred many times. The chain employs TRBV20-1 and TRBJ2-7, with 7 bases matching TRBD2. The V and J ends lost 1 base and 3 bases, in that order; junction bases with no gene match: 6. Germline V gene lookup returns CDR1 DFQATT and CDR2 SNEGSKA (reference sequence). The CDR3 length is 14 residues. The CDR3 nucleotides are TGCAGTGCTAGAGGGCCGGGAGGTCTCTACGAGCAGTACTTC. Translated: CSARGPGGLYEQYF.

The sample holds a few counts of this clonotype. V is TRBV20-1 and J is TRBJ1-6; 7 bases are a match to TRBD1. Germline CDR1 reads DFQATT; CDR2 reads SNEGSKA (reference sequence). The CDR3 length is 13 residues. The ends lost 5 bases at V and 9 bases at J; junction bases unmatched: 7. CDR3 sequence (DNA): TGCAGTGCTCCAAGACAGGGTGGTTCACCCCTCCACTTT. This codes for CSAPRQGGSPLHF.

This clonotype appeared a few times. This chain connects TRBV3-1 to TRBJ2-5; D remains unclear. Trimming took 7 bases from V and 4 from J, leaving 19 bases between them. CDR3 length equals 15 residues. CDR1 is LGHDT and CDR2 is YNNKEL in the germline V gene (reference sequence). The chain's CDR3 is CASTGRSLVRETQYF. CDR3 nucleotide sequence: TGTGCCAGCACCGGCCGGTCCCTCGTCCGAGAGACCCAGTACTTC.

This clonotype has ten or more counts. The chain uses TRBV5-6 and TRBJ1-5; D is perhaps TRBD1 (5 bases). The CDR3 is 18 residues long. V was clipped by 0 bases and J by 0 bases, with 16 bases between them. The germline V gene has CDR1 SGHDT and CDR2 YYEEEE. The CDR3 nucleotides are TGTGCCAGCAGCTTGGGGGACCTGGATCCCTATAGCAATCAGCCCCAGCATTTT. Translating it yields CASSLGDLDPYSNQPQHF.

V and J are TRBV12-3 or TRBV12-4 and TRBJ1-3; D ambiguous. Trimming took off 7 bases at V and 4 bases at J, with 11 bases between the two ends. The CDR3 length is 13 residues. CDR3 residues: CASKVTEGNTIYF. In DNA, the CDR3 is TGTGCCAGCAAGGTCACGGAGGGAAACACCATATATTTT.

The CDR3 reads CASSPPMVDTQYF. The CDR3 DNA reads TGTGCCAGCTCACCACCGATGGTAGATACGCAGTATTTT. This rearrangement joins TRBV18 to TRBJ2-3; D call uncertain. Germline CDR1 is KGHSH and CDR2 is LQKENI. This CDR3 region has 13 residues. The V and J ends lost 0 bases and 5 bases respectively, with 6 bases between them.

Many counts were recorded for this clonotype. The rearrangement joins TRBV7-2 to TRBJ2-7, with 8 bases matching TRBD2. Per the germline V gene, CDR1 is SGHTA and CDR2 is FQGNSA. The CDR3 runs 15 residues. V dropped 4 bases and J dropped 2; count of bases not matched to a gene: 7. CDR3 loop: CASSWGGTRAYEQYF. The CDR3 DNA reads as TGTGCCAGCAGCTGGGGGGGGACTAGAGCCTACGAGCAGTACTTC.

This clonotype showed up just a few times. V and J are TRBV5-1 and TRBJ2-7; TRBD2 aligns across 9 bases. V was pared by 2 bases and J by 6 bases, with 9 bases of the junction left unmatched. The germline V gene encodes CDR1 SGHRS and CDR2 YFSETQ. There are 15 residues in the CDR3. CDR3: CASSLSSGITGEQYF. Written as DNA, the CDR3 is TGCGCCAGCAGCTTATCTAGCGGGATAACGGGCGAGCAGTACTTC.

This clonotype has more than one count but fewer than ten. J is TRBJ2-5 and V is TRBV10-3; 7 bases are shared with TRBD2. From germline, CDR1 is ENHRY and CDR2 SYGVKD. The CDR3 is made up of 12 amino acids. V gave up 6 bases and J gave up 9 bases; unmatched junction bases: 7. DNA for the CDR3: TGTGCCATCAGCGAGGGAGGGAGGCCCCAGTACTTC. Translated: CAISEGGRPQYF.

The table lists this clonotype with a few counts. This chain links TRBV12-3 or TRBV12-4 with TRBJ2-1; D may correspond to TRBD1 or TRBD2 (5 bases each). Trimming removed 6 bases at V and 4 bases at J, with 10 bases between. CDR3 length: 13 amino acids. CDR3 in amino acids: CASRGTRYNEQFF. Written as DNA, the CDR3 is TGTGCCAGCAGAGGGACCAGGTACAATGAGCAGTTCTTC.

This clonotype turned up a few times. The chain combines TRBV14 with TRBJ2-5; the D call may be TRBD1 or TRBD2 (6 bases each). Germline V lookup: CDR1 SGHDN, CDR2 FVKESK. This CDR3 has 17 amino acids. Trimming left V 4 bases short and J 0 bases short, with 18 bases between. The CDR3 reads CASSPRAGQRHQETQYF. In nucleotides, the CDR3 is TGTGCCAGCAGCCCTCGGGCGGGACAAAGACACCAAGAGACCCAGTACTTC.

This clonotype was picked up many times. This CDR3 is CSIHSTGELFF. As DNA, the CDR3 is TGCAGCATTCATTCGACCGGGGAGCTGTTTTTT. The chain couples TRBV29-1 to TRBJ2-2; D is uncertain. The CDR3 loop spans 11 amino acids. V shed 8 bases and J shed 5 bases, with 9 bases lying between them. CDR1 is SQVTM, CDR2 ANQGSEA, per germline.

This clonotype was detected many times. The V call is TRBV4-2, the J call TRBJ2-5; the D gene could be TRBD1 or TRBD2 (7 bases each). The CDR3 loop spans 16 amino acids. Germline V gene sequence: CDR1 LGHNA, CDR2 YNFKEQ. V was trimmed by 2 bases and J by 5 bases, leaving 18 bases between them. CDR3 coding DNA: TGTGCCAGCAGCCAAAGTCCTCAGGGGGGGAGTGAGACCCAGTACTTC. Translated: CASSQSPQGGSETQYF.

The chain uses TRBV23-1 and TRBJ1-2, with D hard to call. TRBV23-1 is labeled an ORF, and its function is uncertain. Trimming cost V 4 bases and J 0 bases, with 15 bases left between them. This CDR3 is 16 amino acids long. CDR3 loop: CASSPYDRYPNYGYTF. DNA of the CDR3: TGCGCCAGCAGTCCCTACGACCGATATCCTAACTATGGCTACACCTTC.

V is TRBV7-2 and J is TRBJ2-3; TRBD2 agrees at 7 bases. V shed 5 bases, J shed 3 bases, and the junction held 8 bases outside the gene matches. Germline V lookup: CDR1 SGHTA, CDR2 FQGNSA. The CDR3 is made up of 15 amino acids. CDR3: CASSRWTSYTDTQYF. The CDR3 region has the DNA TGTGCCAGCAGCCGGTGGACTAGTTATACAGATACGCAGTATTTT.

The gene calls are TRBV25-1 and TRBJ2-1, with D possibly matching TRBD1 (6 bases). The CDR3 covers 14 residues. Trimming took 5 bases from V and 4 from J, leaving 12 bases between them. Germline V CDR1 and CDR2: MGHDK, SYGVNS. CDR3 region: CASSKSGTYNEQFF. The CDR3 DNA reads as TGTGCCAGCAGTAAATCCGGGACATACAATGAGCAGTTCTTC.